Included here is one T cell receptor (beta chain) sequence, with context. The target of this receptor is not known. Per-nucleotide qualities are absent, and no much larger clonotype sits a single base away. The data derive from a study of T cell repertoires in cytomegalovirus infection (dated by TCRdb to between 2018 and 2021). Study-level background: Peptide stimulations targeted recently identified HLA-C-restricted CMV epitopes, whose presentation resists viral immunomodulation, together with well-studied HLA-B-restricted epitopes. Because public TCR beta signatures pointed to carriage of CMV infection together with the matching HLA type, the HLA type of each donor mattered for the analysis.

Unmatched junction bases come to 5, with V trimmed by 6 bases and J by 0 bases. The CDR3 goes from the cysteine to the phenylalanine over 15 residues. The entry retains the CDR3 DNA only, 45 bases that are in frame from base 1. Per the germline V gene, MDHEN is the CDR1 and SYDVKM is the CDR2. TCRdb records Illumina HiSeq 1500 as the sequencer. TCRdb cleaned the public reads at Q25 with fastp, built clones with MiXCR and kept in-frame beta chains. Rows are unified per CDR3 protein, each entry keeping the most common DNA and genes. For this sample the table gives roughly 990,000 distinct CDR3 sequences, of which approximately 33% were detected only once. Roughly 13% of the sample is in the top ten clones. Study-wide findings and limitations: The ex vivo response was dominated by HLA-C-restricted CMV-specific TCR beta clonotypes, and the single most frequent clonotype in two of eight donors was supplied by these HLA-C-restricted clonotypes. In both this cohort and an independent approximately 350-donor cohort, the cumulative frequency of public TCR beta family members distinguished carriers of CMV infection plus the relevant HLA type.

Taken with the paper, the label for treatment or condition translates to: in vitro stimulation with specific CMV peptide epitopes to enrich CMV-specific T cells. The chain was built from TRBV28 and TRBJ1-3, with 7 bases in between that match TRBD1. The TCR comes from a human donor in good health (CMV status not recorded). Some clones in this sample may be carry-over from other donors' samples. The sequencing here drew on cultured CD8+ T cells from PBMCs, taken from culture after CMV antigen stimulation. The CDR3 region reads CASRGTVLSGNTIYF. The nucleotide sequence is given as TGTGCCAGCAGGGGGACAGTCCTCTCTGGAAACACCATATATTTT.